These 5 T cell receptor beta chains were all obtained from the same sample, sequenced in a study of a mutant IDH1 vaccine in newly diagnosed glioma. The time point here: baseline, week 1 (first vaccination visit). The treatment here: pre-vaccination baseline after standard-of-care therapy. Sequencing used immunoSEQ multiplex PCR; TCRdb keeps in-frame clones, though not all of them. The table has roughly 86,000 clones, around 80% seen once. Here the sequenced sample was PBMCs, taken from a glioma patient treated with radiotherapy, temozolomide or both. The origin of the receptors is a man aged 40-49 years with glioma.

V is TRBV7-9 and J is TRBJ2-3; D is uncertain. CDR1 is SEHNR, CDR2 FQNEAQ, per germline (reference sequence). V dropped 2 bases and J dropped 5 bases, with 5 bases sitting between them. This CDR3 region has 12 residues. CDR3 DNA sequence: TGTGCCAGCAGCTTAAGGTTAGATACGCAGTATTTT. This gives the protein CASSLRLDTQYF.

The chain recombines TRBV6-1 with TRBJ2-5; D not certain. Germline V gene sequence: CDR1 MNHNS, CDR2 SASEGT. The CDR3 consists of 14 residues. Trimming removed 2 bases at V and 4 bases at J, with 11 bases between. The CDR3 here is CASSESSIIETQYF. As DNA, the CDR3 is TGTGCCAGCAGTGAATCGTCCATAATAGAGACCCAGTACTTC.

This chain uses TRBV19 with TRBJ2-7, with unresolved D. The germline gives CDR1 LNHDA, CDR2 SQIVND (reference sequence). Trimming took 0 bases from V and 6 from J, leaving 12 bases between them. The CDR3 runs to 14 residues. The CDR3: CASSIEGLEVEQYF. The CDR3 coding sequence is TGTGCCAGTAGTATAGAAGGTCTTGAGGTCGAGCAGTACTTC.

This clone was seen repeatedly, ten times or more. The rearrangement links TRBV7-2 to TRBJ1-1; D is uncertain. The CDR3 is made up of 12 amino acids. Germline V gene data show CDR1 as SGHTA and CDR2 as FQGNSA. Trimming removed 5 bases from V and 10 bases from J, with 14 bases in between. The CDR3 DNA reads TGTGCCAGCAGCCCATCCCGGGAGAGAGCTTTCTTT. Its protein product is CASSPSRERAFF.

The rearrangement links TRBV6-6 to TRBJ1-2; tentative D call: TRBD1 (5 bases). CDR3 length: 14 residues. The V end lost 2 bases, the J end lost 0 bases, and 7 bases lay between the germline ends. In germline, CDR1 is MNHNY, CDR2 SVGAGI (reference sequence). The CDR3 is CASSYRGANYGYTF. In DNA form, the CDR3 reads TGTGCCAGCAGTTACCGGGGGGCTAACTATGGCTACACCTTC.